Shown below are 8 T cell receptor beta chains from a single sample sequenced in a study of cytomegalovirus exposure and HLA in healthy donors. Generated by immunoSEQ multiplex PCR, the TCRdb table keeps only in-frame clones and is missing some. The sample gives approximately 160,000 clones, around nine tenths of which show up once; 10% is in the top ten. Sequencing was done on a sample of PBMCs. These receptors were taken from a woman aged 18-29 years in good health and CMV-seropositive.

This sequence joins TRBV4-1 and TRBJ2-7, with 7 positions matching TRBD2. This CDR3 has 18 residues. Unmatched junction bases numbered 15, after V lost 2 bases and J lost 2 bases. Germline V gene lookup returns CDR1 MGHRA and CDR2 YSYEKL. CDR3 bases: TGCGCCAGCAGCCAACCTGGGAGGGCAGACCTTAGGGCCTACGAGCAGTACTTC. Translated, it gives CASSQPGRADLRAYEQYF.

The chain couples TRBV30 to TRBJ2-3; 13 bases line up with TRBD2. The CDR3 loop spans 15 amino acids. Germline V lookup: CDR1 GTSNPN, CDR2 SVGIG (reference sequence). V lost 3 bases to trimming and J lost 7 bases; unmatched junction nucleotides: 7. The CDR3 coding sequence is TGTGCCTGGAGCCCACTAGCGGGAGGGCAAAATACGCAGTATTTT. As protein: CAWSPLAGGQNTQYF.

The chain's CDR3 is CASRISGRPGNTIYF. The CDR3 DNA sequence: TGTGCCAGCAGGATATCAGGGAGGCCTGGAAACACCATATATTTT. The V gene is TRBV6-5, the J gene TRBJ1-3, with TRBD1 as a possible D gene (5 bases). V was trimmed by 6 bases and J by 2 bases, leaving 14 bases between them. Germline values: CDR1 MNHEY, CDR2 SVGAGI. The CDR3 length is 15 residues.

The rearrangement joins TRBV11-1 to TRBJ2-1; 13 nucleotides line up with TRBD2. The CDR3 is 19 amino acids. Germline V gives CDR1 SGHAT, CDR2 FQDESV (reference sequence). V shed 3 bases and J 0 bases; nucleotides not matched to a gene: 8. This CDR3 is CASSFPGTSGASSYNEQFF. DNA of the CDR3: TGTGCCAGCAGCTTCCCCGGGACTAGCGGGGCAAGCTCCTACAATGAGCAGTTCTTC.

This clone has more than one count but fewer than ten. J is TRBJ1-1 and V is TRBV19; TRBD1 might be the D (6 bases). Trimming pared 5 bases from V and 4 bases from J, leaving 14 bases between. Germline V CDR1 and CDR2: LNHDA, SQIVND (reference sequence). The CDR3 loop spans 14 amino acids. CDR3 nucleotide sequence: TGTGCCAGTAGTCCCACGGGGGGGGCCACTGAAGCTTTCTTT. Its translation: CASSPTGGATEAFF.

In DNA, the CDR3 is TGTGCCAGCAGTTTATCGTGGGTAGCCGATGAGCAGTTCTTC. This sequence encodes CASSLSWVADEQFF. The chain employs TRBV27 and TRBJ2-1; D unclear. The length of the CDR3 is 14 residues. Germline CDR1 MNHEY, CDR2 SMNVEV (reference sequence). The V end lost 0 bases, the J end lost 8 bases, and 11 bases lay between the germline ends.

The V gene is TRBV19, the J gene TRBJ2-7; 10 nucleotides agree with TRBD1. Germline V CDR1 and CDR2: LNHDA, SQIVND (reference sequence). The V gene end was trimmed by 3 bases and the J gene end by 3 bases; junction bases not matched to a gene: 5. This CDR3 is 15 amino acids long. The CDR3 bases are TGTGCCAGTAGTATCCCGGGACAGGGGAGCTACGAGCAGTACTTC. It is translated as CASSIPGQGSYEQYF.

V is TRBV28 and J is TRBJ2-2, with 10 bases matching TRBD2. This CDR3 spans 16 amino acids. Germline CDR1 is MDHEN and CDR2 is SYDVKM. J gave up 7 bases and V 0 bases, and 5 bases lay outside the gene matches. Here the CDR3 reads CASSLWSSGSGGELFF. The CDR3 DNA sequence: TGTGCCAGCAGTTTATGGTCTAGCGGGAGTGGCGGGGAGCTGTTTTTT. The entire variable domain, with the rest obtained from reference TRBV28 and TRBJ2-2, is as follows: DVKVTQSSRYLVKRTGEKVFLECVQDMDHENMFWYRQDPGLGLRLIYFSYDVKMKEKGDIPEGYSVSREKKERFSLILESASTNQTSMYLCASSLWSSGSGGELFFGEGSRLTVL.